This TCR beta chain was captured in a study of T cell repertoires in ileal Crohn's disease. Study findings and constraints: Active smokers at surgery had more clonal expansions than non-smokers.

CDR3 length equals 17 residues. Looked up from germline, CDR1 is SGHTA and CDR2 is FQGNSA. V dropped 5 bases and J dropped 4; count of bases not matched to a gene: 10. Produced via immunoSEQ multiplex PCR; TCRdb's table is partial and in-frame only. The sample has around 4,100 clones, 70% to 80% seen once. A word on this clone: What it recognizes is unknown.

This sequence was found in an adult with Crohn's disease. Input material: ileal tissue. The chain recombines TRBV7-2 with TRBJ2-1; 11 positions match TRBD2. The CDR3 protein is CASSRGRGTSGYNEQFF. CDR3 nucleotide sequence: TGTGCCAGCAGCCGAGGTAGAGGGACTAGCGGATACAATGAGCAGTTCTTC.